This TCR beta chain was captured by sequencing in a study of cytomegalovirus exposure and HLA in healthy donors. Whole-study findings and limits: The study flagged approximately 180 TCR beta chains as cytomegalovirus-associated. In a later analysis, TCR beta V- and J-gene trimming showed a link to a missense DCLRE1C variant. The study found most TCR sequences rare, yet found some public TCRs in many donors.

Germline CDR1 is SGHNT and CDR2 is YYREEE (reference sequence). The CDR3 spans 19 residues. V lost 0 bases, J lost 2 bases, and 8 bases stayed unmatched. The PCR contained 60 Vbeta and 13 Jbeta primers. Assay: immunoSEQ multiplex PCR; the TCRdb copy retains only in-frame clones and omits some. The sample table includes some 110,000 clones. With respect to this clone: Its cognate antigen is unknown.

The receptor comes from a man aged 30-40 years in good health and CMV-seronegative. Sequenced input: PBMCs. The chain uses TRBV5-4 and TRBJ2-2, with TRBD2 matching over 12 bases. The CDR3 region is CASSLGLAGVRRNTGELFF. The CDR3, as DNA: TGTGCCAGCAGCTTGGGACTAGCGGGGGTTCGCCGAAACACCGGGGAGCTGTTTTTT.